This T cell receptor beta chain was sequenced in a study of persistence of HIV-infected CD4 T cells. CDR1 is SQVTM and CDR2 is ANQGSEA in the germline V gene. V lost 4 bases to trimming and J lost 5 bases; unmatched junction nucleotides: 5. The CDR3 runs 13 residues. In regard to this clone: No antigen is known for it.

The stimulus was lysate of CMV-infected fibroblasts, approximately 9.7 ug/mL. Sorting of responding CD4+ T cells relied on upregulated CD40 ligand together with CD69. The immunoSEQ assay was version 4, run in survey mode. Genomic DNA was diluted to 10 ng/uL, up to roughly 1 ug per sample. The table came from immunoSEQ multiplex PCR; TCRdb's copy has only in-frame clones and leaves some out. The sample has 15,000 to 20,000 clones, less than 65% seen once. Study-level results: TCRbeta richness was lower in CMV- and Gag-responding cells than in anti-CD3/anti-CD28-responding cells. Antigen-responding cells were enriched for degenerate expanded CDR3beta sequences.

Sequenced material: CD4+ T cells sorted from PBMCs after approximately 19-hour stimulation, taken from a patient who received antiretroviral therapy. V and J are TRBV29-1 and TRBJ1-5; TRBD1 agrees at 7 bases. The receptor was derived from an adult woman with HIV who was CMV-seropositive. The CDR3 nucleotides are TGCAGCGTTGGACAGGGCCAGTATCAGCCCCAGCATTTT. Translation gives CSVGQGQYQPQHF.